This is a list of T cell receptor beta chains from one sample in a study of spatial heterogeneity in lung cancer. Via MiXCR, TCRdb re-called the 5' RACE reads, giving one row per CDR3 protein. The data contain roughly 100,000 distinct CDR3 sequences, under 9% of them singletons. Here the sequenced sample was PBMCs, taken at surgery. The receptors were sampled from a male donor with early-stage non-small cell lung cancer. CDR3s include the opening cysteine and the closing phenylalanine or tryptophan. A D gene is named only where the DNA matches it firmly. Rows may omit the clone size; those that give it use once, few, many or a size class.

v_call	j_call	d_call	clone_size	cdr3_nt	cdr3_aa
TRBV2	TRBJ1-2	TRBD1	-	TGTGCCAGCAAGGGACAGGGAAGCAGCTACACCTTC	CASKGQGSSYTF
TRBV5-1	TRBJ2-1	-	-	TGCGCCAGCAGCCTCGGGGGACTTGCGTACAATGAGCAGTTCTTC	CASSLGGLAYNEQFF
TRBV6-5	TRBJ2-3	-	many	TGTGCCAGCAGTTACCCGGTCCCCTATACGCAGTATTTT	CASSYPVPYTQYF
TRBV7-2	TRBJ2-3	TRBD2	few	TGTGCCAGCAGCTTGAAACTAGCGGGAGGCACAGATACGCAGTATTTT	CASSLKLAGGTDTQYF
TRBV9	TRBJ2-7	-	many	TGTGCCAGCAGCGTAGACCCCAGTACGGATGGGCAGTACTTC	CASSVDPSTDGQYF
TRBV29-1	TRBJ2-5	-	many	TGCAGCGTTGTAGGAGTCCAAGAGACCCAGTACTTC	CSVVGVQETQYF
TRBV29-1	TRBJ1-2	-	few	TGCAGCGTTGAGCCGGACTATGGCTACACCTTC	CSVEPDYGYTF
TRBV12-3/TRBV12-4	TRBJ1-1	-	many	TGTGCCAGCAGCTTCGAGTCCGAAGCTTTCTTT	CASSFESEAFF
TRBV5-1	TRBJ2-2	TRBD2	many	TGCGCCAGCAGCTCACTGGCTAGCGGGGCCGGGGAGCTGTTTTTT	CASSSLASGAGELFF
TRBV7-9	TRBJ2-7	-	few	TGTGCCAGCAGCTTAGACGGACATACACACGAGCAGTACTTC	CASSLDGHTHEQYF
TRBV7-9	TRBJ2-3	-	few	TGTGCCAGCAGCGCCCAGGGCACAGATACGCAGTATTTT	CASSAQGTDTQYF
TRBV29-1	TRBJ1-1	TRBD1	many	TGCAGCGTTGATCCGGGACAGTTGAACACTGAAGCTTTCTTT	CSVDPGQLNTEAFF
TRBV20-1	TRBJ2-1	-	many	TGCAGTGCTGTCTCTGACTGGGACAATGAGCAGTTCTTC	CSAVSDWDNEQFF
TRBV5-1	TRBJ2-1	-	few	TGCGCCAGCAGCTTGGTTGCAGGGGTCTACAATGAGCAGTTCTTC	CASSLVAGVYNEQFF
TRBV29-1	TRBJ2-7	TRBD2	many	TGCAGCGTTCAGCGGGGTTCCTACGAGCAGTACTTC	CSVQRGSYEQYF
TRBV5-1	TRBJ2-2	-	many	TGCGCCAGCAGCTTGACAGGGAACATCGCCGGGGAGCTGTTTTTT	CASSLTGNIAGELFF
TRBV9	TRBJ2-1	-	many	TGTGCCAGCAGCGTAGCCTTGATGCGGACTGAGCAGTTCTTC	CASSVALMRTEQFF
TRBV6-5	TRBJ2-7	-	many	TGTGCCAGCAGTTATCTCGCTAGGGAACCCTACGAGCAGTACTTC	CASSYLAREPYEQYF
TRBV3-1	TRBJ1-2	-	many	TGTGCCAGCAGCCAAGGTGAAGCGATTAACTATGGCTACACCTTC	CASSQGEAINYGYTF
TRBV6-5	TRBJ1-2	-	once	TGTGCCAGCAGCCCCGTTGGACGTAACTATGGCTACACCTTC	CASSPVGRNYGYTF
TRBV7-2	TRBJ2-5	-	few	TGTGCCAGCAGCTTCGAATCCGCGGGACGACTCCAAGAGACCCAGTACTTC	CASSFESAGRLQETQYF